One and the same sample provided the 21 T cell receptor beta chains below, sequenced in a study of shared clonotypes between healthy human individuals. This table comes from immunoSEQ multiplex PCR, and its TCRdb copy is limited to in-frame clones, with some not included. The sample contains some 2,400,000 clones, under 97% of which appear only once. The sample comprised naive CD4+ T cells sorted from blood. Subset noted: CD45RA+ positively selected. The receptors were sampled from a man aged 18 to 29 in good health.

V is TRBV6-5 and J is TRBJ1-1; D gene uncertain. The CDR3 spans 11 residues. CDR1 MNHEY and CDR2 SVGAGI come from the germline V gene. Trimming took 2 bases from V and 8 from J, leaving 6 bases between them. In DNA form, the CDR3 reads TGTGCCAGCAGTTACGCTGACGAAGCTTTCTTT. Its protein product is CASSYADEAFF.

The chain employs TRBV5-1 and TRBJ2-5; tentative D call: TRBD2 (6 bases). Germline V lookup: CDR1 SGHRS, CDR2 YFSETQ. The CDR3 sequence is 14 residues long. V was shortened by 0 bases and J by 1 base, with 7 bases between the two germline ends. DNA for the CDR3: TGCGCCAGCAGCTTGGACGGGAGCCAAGAGACCCAGTACTTC. It is translated as CASSLDGSQETQYF.

This chain connects TRBV14 to TRBJ1-1; tentative D call: TRBD1 (6 bases). The germline V and J ends were trimmed by 3 bases and 4 bases, with 12 bases remaining between them. The CDR3 totals 14 residues. Germline V CDR1 and CDR2: SGHDN, FVKESK. CDR3 sequence reads: CASSHRGRSTEAFF. The CDR3 DNA is TGTGCCAGCAGCCACAGGGGAAGGAGCACTGAAGCTTTCTTT.

The rearrangement links TRBV6-6 to TRBJ2-7; no firm D call. Trimming took 6 bases from V and 7 from J, leaving 13 bases between them. The CDR3 sequence is 12 residues long. Germline V CDR1 and CDR2: MNHNY, SVGAGI (reference sequence). DNA of the CDR3: TGTGCCAGCAGCACTACCCGTGGAGAGCAGTACTTC. This sequence encodes CASSTTRGEQYF.

Only one count was recorded for this clone. The sample holds other DNA sequences that translate to the same CDR3. The gene calls are TRBV7-2 and TRBJ1-4; D not certain. Between the trimmed V and J ends, which lost 1 base and 7 bases, there was a span of 4 bases. CDR1 is SGHTA and CDR2 is FQGNSA in the germline V gene. The CDR3 runs 12 residues. CDR3 DNA sequence: TGTGCCAGCAGCTTAGTGGGTGAAAAACTGTTTTTT. Its translation: CASSLVGEKLFF.

V usage is TRBV7-9 and J usage is TRBJ1-1; D possibly corresponds to TRBD1 (5 bases). Germline V gene data show CDR1 as SEHNR and CDR2 as FQNEAQ (reference sequence). CDR3 length: 16 amino acids. With 0 bases removed from V and 0 bases from J, the gap between germline ends came to 11 bases. CDR3 in DNA: TGTGCCAGCAGCTTAGCGCCAGGGAGGATGAACACTGAAGCTTTCTTT. As protein: CASSLAPGRMNTEAFF.

The rearrangement joins TRBV28 to TRBJ2-7, with D perhaps TRBD1 (5 bases). V gave up 2 bases and J gave up 6 bases, with 8 bases separating them. Germline CDR1 reads MDHEN; CDR2 reads SYDVKM. This CDR3 has 12 residues. This CDR3 reads CASSLTRAEQYF. As DNA, the CDR3 is TGTGCCAGCAGTTTAACCAGGGCCGAGCAGTACTTC. The variable domain in full, completed from reference TRBV28 and TRBJ2-7, reads DVKVTQSSRYLVKRTGEKVFLECVQDMDHENMFWYRQDPGLGLRLIYFSYDVKMKEKGDIPEGYSVSREKKERFSLILESASTNQTSMYLCASSLTRAEQYFGPGTRLTVT.

This chain connects TRBV18 to TRBJ1-2, with no clear D. The CDR3 is made up of 13 amino acids. Trimming took off 2 bases at V and 4 bases at J, with 8 bases between the two ends. Germline-derived CDR1 and CDR2 are KGHSH and LQKENI. In nucleotides, the CDR3 is TGTGCCAGCTCACCAGAGGGAACCTATGGCTACACCTTC. Residues: CASSPEGTYGYTF.

The CDR3, as DNA: TGTGCCAGCGGACCCACAGGGGGCGGTCTGCCCCAGCATTTT. It translates to CASGPTGGGLPQHF. The chain combines TRBV25-1 with TRBJ1-5; TRBD1 matches at 9 bases. J was trimmed by 9 bases and V by 8 bases; bases with no gene match: 11. Germline V CDR1 and CDR2: MGHDK, SYGVNS. The CDR3 contains 14 residues.

Turning to this clone: It is unclear where the CDR3 begins or ends on the DNA, so no DNA is shown, and the CDR3 is as TCRdb lists it. This chain connects TRBV6-6 to TRBJ1-6. The CDR3 is 15 amino acids in total, end residues counted. CDR1 and CDR2 from the germline V gene are MNHNY and SVGAGI (reference sequence). The CDR3 spells CASILGLSYNSPLHF.

This clone was recorded once. The CDR3 protein is CASSPTGGAVIEQYF. In nucleotides, the CDR3 is TGCGCCAGCAGCCCTACAGGGGGCGCGGTGATCGAGCAGTACTTC. The chain uses TRBV4-1 and TRBJ2-7; TRBD1 matches at 9 bases. From germline, CDR1 is MGHRA and CDR2 YSYEKL. The trim removed 4 bases at V and 6 bases at J, leaving 10 bases unmatched. This CDR3 region has 15 residues.

About this clone: This sample includes further DNA sequences coding for the same CDR3. The J gene is TRBJ2-7, the V gene TRBV2, with D perhaps TRBD1 (5 bases). V was clipped by 6 bases and J by 4 bases, with 7 bases between them. The germline V gene encodes CDR1 SNHLY and CDR2 FYNNEI. The CDR3 extends over 11 amino acids. The CDR3: CASRGRYEQYF. The CDR3 DNA follows: TGTGCCAGCAGGGGGCGGTACGAGCAGTACTTC.

A word on this clone: The same CDR3 can be traced to other DNA sequences in this sample. The chain uses TRBV2 and TRBJ2-5; D possibly matches TRBD1 or TRBD2 (5 bases each). Germline V gene lookup returns CDR1 SNHLY and CDR2 FYNNEI. There are 13 residues in the CDR3. V was shortened by 3 bases and J by 5 bases, with 10 bases between the two germline ends. The CDR3 nucleotides read TGTGCCAGCAGTGACACGAGGGGTGAGACCCAGTACTTC. Its translation: CASSDTRGETQYF.

V usage is TRBV5-1 and J usage is TRBJ2-7; TRBD2 might be the D (5 bases). Germline values: CDR1 SGHRS, CDR2 YFSETQ. V shed 0 bases and J shed 2 bases, with 9 bases lying between them. The CDR3 has 14 amino acids. The CDR3 DNA reads TGCGCCAGCAGCTTGGGGGGAGATACCTACGAGCAGTACTTC. Translation: CASSLGGDTYEQYF.

As concerns this clone: Sequence at one end of the junction differs from germline and may be a read error. This rearrangement joins TRBV5-4 to TRBJ2-3; 8 bases fit TRBD2. Germline-derived CDR1 and CDR2 are SGHNT and YYREEE (reference sequence). This CDR3 has 17 amino acids. Written as DNA, the CDR3 is TGTGCCAGCAGCCAATACAAAAGCGGGAGAGGCACAGATACGCGGTATTTT. Amino acid sequence: CASSQYKSGRGTDTRYF.

As to this clone: This specimen includes other DNA sequences encoding the same CDR3. V is TRBV5-1 and J is TRBJ2-3; a possible D gene is TRBD1 (5 bases). This CDR3 comprises 15 residues. V was clipped by 1 base and J by 0 bases, with 9 bases between them. Germline lookup yields CDR1 SGHRS and CDR2 YFSETQ. The chain's CDR3 is CASSLRGGSTDTQYF. The CDR3 DNA is TGCGCCAGCAGCTTGAGGGGCGGAAGCACAGATACGCAGTATTTT.

This chain joins TRBV30 and TRBJ2-6, with 7 bases aligning to TRBD1. This CDR3 contains 16 residues. The V segment lost 2 bases and the J segment 0 bases; nucleotides outside the gene matches: 4. The germline gives CDR1 GTSNPN, CDR2 SVGIG (reference sequence). CDR3 in DNA: TGTGCCTGGAGTATGGACAGGACCTCTGGGGCCAACGTCCTGACTTTC. Protein product: CAWSMDRTSGANVLTF.

The J gene is TRBJ2-7, the V gene TRBV4-3, with TRBD2 matching over 11 bases. From germline, CDR1 is LGHNA and CDR2 YSLEER. There are 15 residues in the CDR3. V shed 11 bases, J shed 5 bases, and the junction held 14 bases outside the gene matches. CDR3 protein: CAANANTSGSDEQYF. CDR3 bases: TGCGCCGCCAATGCTAATACTAGCGGGAGTGACGAGCAGTACTTC.

The chain couples TRBV6-1 to TRBJ1-4; D not certain. The CDR3 contains 13 residues. The germline V and J ends were trimmed by 6 bases and 13 bases, with 18 bases remaining between them. Germline V lookup: CDR1 MNHNS, CDR2 SASEGT. The CDR3 loop is CASRDVGREVLFF. CDR3 bases: TGTGCCAGCAGAGACGTGGGAAGGGAGGTACTGTTTTTT.

This clone was seen just once. The chain uses TRBV7-2 and TRBJ1-2, with D possibly being TRBD1 (5 bases). The CDR3 has 12 amino acids. Germline lookup yields CDR1 SGHTA and CDR2 FQGNSA. With 7 bases removed from V and 11 bases from J, the gap between germline ends came to 17 bases. CDR3 sequence: CASTPNAGRYTF. CDR3 nucleotides: TGTGCCAGCACTCCAAATGCAGGGAGATACACCTTC.

This chain uses TRBV11-2 with TRBJ1-4, with D perhaps TRBD1 (5 bases). Germline loops: CDR1 SGHAT, CDR2 FQNNGV. The CDR3 extends over 18 amino acids. The V end was cut by 0 bases, the J end by 0 bases, with 14 bases between. CDR3 coding DNA: TGTGCCAGCAGCTTAGATCCCCAGGGTGAAGCAACTAATGAAAAACTGTTTTTT. This codes for CASSLDPQGEATNEKLFF.